This passage covers 13 T cell receptor beta chains from one sample sequenced in a study of monozygotic twins with inflammatory bowel disease. TCRdb re-called the 5' RACE reads and gives one entry per CDR3 protein, without DNA. This sample's clone table lists about 350,000 distinct CDR3 sequences. The specimen was blood. The receptors stem from a human donor with ulcerative colitis or Crohn's disease, or a healthy co-twin of an affected twin (not recorded which).

The J gene is TRBJ2-3, the V gene TRBV29-1; the D call from TCRdb, TRBD2, cannot be confirmed without DNA. The CDR3 loop spans 18 amino acids. The germline CDR1 and CDR2 sequences are SQVTM and ANQGSEA. The CDR3 here is CSVEDAGSGSGITDTQYF.

The gene calls are TRBV4-3 and TRBJ1-1; the TCRdb call, TRBD1, lacks DNA for checking. Germline CDR1 is LGHNA and CDR2 is YSLEER. The CDR3 sequence is 15 residues long. This CDR3 reads CASSQTGTPYTEAFF.

The rearrangement joins TRBV7-2 to TRBJ2-2; with no DNA, the TCRdb D assignment of TRBD2 cannot be verified. The germline V gene encodes CDR1 SGHTA and CDR2 FQGNSA. The CDR3 consists of 15 residues. The CDR3 region is CASSQDSMNTGELFF. Full variable domain (remainder filled in from reference TRBV7-2 and TRBJ2-2): GAGVSQSPSNKVTEKGKDVELRCDPISGHTALYWYRQSLGQGLEFLIYFQGNSAPDKSGLPSDRFSAERTGGSVSTLTIQRTQQEDSAVYLCASSQDSMNTGELFFGEGSRLTVL.

The chain links TRBV15 to TRBJ2-7; the D call of TRBD2 rests on TCRdb alone, since no DNA is present to check it. The CDR3 length is 15 residues. The V gene's germline CDR1 is LNHNV and CDR2 YYDKDF (reference sequence). The CDR3 spells CATSSRLADGYEQYF.

The gene calls are TRBV11-2 and TRBJ2-4; with no DNA, the TCRdb D assignment of TRBD2 cannot be verified. Germline CDR1 SGHAT, CDR2 FQNNGV. The CDR3 consists of 12 residues. The chain's CDR3 is CASSPVGGERYF. Full variable domain (missing parts from reference TRBV11-2 and TRBJ2-4): EAGVAQSPRYKIIEKRQSVAFWCNPISGHATLYWYQQILGQGPKLLIQFQNNGVVDDSQLPKDRFSAERLKGVDSTLKIQPAKLEDSAVYLCASSPVGGERYFGAGTRLSVL.

J is TRBJ1-2 and V is TRBV7-3. Germline V lookup: CDR1 SGHTA, CDR2 FQGTGA. CDR3 length equals 13 residues. The CDR3 sequence is CASSLDPSYGYTF.

V usage is TRBV7-9 and J usage is TRBJ2-3. Germline V CDR1 and CDR2: SEHNR, FQNEAQ (reference sequence). This CDR3 spans 12 amino acids. The CDR3 sequence is CASTTIQDTQYF.

This chain links TRBV7-3 with TRBJ2-1; the TCRdb call, TRBD1, lacks DNA for checking. The CDR3 totals 14 residues. CDR1 and CDR2 from the germline V gene are SGHTA and FQGTGA. The CDR3 loop reads CASGTGLLSNEQFF.

The chain combines TRBV7-2 with TRBJ2-5; TCRdb indicates TRBD1, and absent DNA this call remains unverified. Germline CDR1 is SGHTA and CDR2 is FQGNSA. This CDR3 comprises 14 residues. CDR3 protein: CASNLGGSQKTQYF.

The J gene is TRBJ2-7, the V gene TRBV4-1; the TCRdb D gene call, TRBD1, has no DNA to confirm it. The CDR3 covers 14 residues. Germline CDR1 reads MGHRA; CDR2 reads YSYEKL. This chain's CDR3 is CASSQDTGAYEQYF.

This rearrangement joins TRBV4-2 to TRBJ2-1; TCRdb's D gene call, TRBD2, goes unchecked for lack of DNA. Germline CDR1 reads LGHNA; CDR2 reads YNFKEQ. The CDR3 is made up of 15 amino acids. CDR3 loop: CASSRAGGDYNEQFF.

CDR3: CASSLGLERDASDTQYF. The V and J genes are TRBV5-4 and TRBJ2-3; TCRdb picks TRBD2, but there is no DNA to check that call. This CDR3 contains 17 residues. The germline CDR1 and CDR2 sequences are SGHNT and YYREEE (reference sequence).

The chain has TRBV7-9 and TRBJ2-7; TCRdb proposes TRBD1, but this gene call is untestable without DNA. This CDR3 is 15 amino acids long. The germline V gene encodes CDR1 SEHNR and CDR2 FQNEAQ (reference sequence). The CDR3 is CASSHSGTGVYEQYF.